This T cell receptor beta chain came from a study of shared clonotypes between healthy human individuals. This CDR3 is 15 amino acids long. Germline V gene lookup returns CDR1 MGHDK and CDR2 SYGVNS. V lost 7 bases and J 4 bases, leaving 17 bases between the germline ends. Each donor was a Caucasian adult residing in Nashville, Tennessee. Only in-frame clones appear in the TCRdb table, and some are missing; sequencing was by immunoSEQ multiplex PCR. The data contain some 2,100,000 clones, 95% of them singletons. The rearrangement joins TRBV25-1 to TRBJ2-1; a weak D match, TRBD1 (6 bases). The source of this sequence is a man between 18 and 29 years old in good health. Sequenced: naive CD4+ T cells sorted from blood. The subset is: CD45RA+ positively selected. Here the CDR3 reads CASKPTGQGYNEQFF. DNA of the CDR3: TGTGCCAGCAAGCCGACCGGGCAGGGGTACAATGAGCAGTTCTTC. The full variable domain, completed using reference TRBV25-1 and TRBJ2-1, is EADIYQTPRYLVIGTGKKITLECSQTMGHDKMYWYQQDPGMELHLIHYSYGVNSTEKGDLSSESTVSRIRTEHFPLTLESARPSHTSQYLCASKPTGQGYNEQFFGPGTRLTVL.